The 23 T cell receptor beta chains below come from one sample, sequenced in a study of cytotoxic CD8 clonotypes in ibrutinib-treated CLL. The data were produced by immunoSEQ multiplex PCR, yet TCRdb's version contains in-frame clones alone and is incomplete. The sample contains more than 300,000 clones, roughly 80% of which appear only once. The material was PBMCs, obtained before ibrutinib treatment. Receptors were obtained from a human donor with chronic lymphocytic leukemia.

The J gene is TRBJ2-1, the V gene TRBV11-1; no clear D gene. V gave up 0 bases and J gave up 9 bases, with 3 bases separating them. The CDR3 extends over 11 amino acids. The germline V gene has CDR1 SGHAT and CDR2 FQDESV (reference sequence). DNA of the CDR3: TGTGCCAGCAGCTTAGCGTTTGAGCAGTTCTTC. Translating gives CASSLAFEQFF.

This clone was detected only once. The chain combines TRBV5-6 with TRBJ2-5; the match to TRBD2 covers 12 bases. In germline, CDR1 is SGHDT, CDR2 YYEEEE. V trimming: 4 bases; J trimming: 5 bases; junction bases outside the gene matches: 9. The CDR3 sequence is 16 residues long. CDR3 loop: CASSPRLAGVKETQYF. DNA for the CDR3: TGTGCCAGCAGCCCCAGACTAGCGGGAGTGAAGGAGACCCAGTACTTC.

The chain couples TRBV30 to TRBJ1-2; no clear D. The CDR3 consists of 10 residues. The germline CDR1 and CDR2 sequences are GTSNPN and SVGIG (reference sequence). V was shortened by 5 bases and J by 7 bases, with 8 bases between the two germline ends. The CDR3 bases are TGTGCCTGGCTCCAGGTTGGCTACACCTTC. Amino acid sequence: CAWLQVGYTF.

This clone appeared once. The chain recombines TRBV30 with TRBJ2-1; the match to TRBD1 covers 9 bases. The CDR3 is 15 amino acids. V lost 0 bases to trimming and J lost 7 bases; unmatched junction nucleotides: 7. Germline CDR1 GTSNPN, CDR2 SVGIG (reference sequence). The CDR3 here is CAWSVGTGSVNEQFF. CDR3 sequence (DNA): TGTGCCTGGAGTGTGGGGACAGGGTCTGTAAATGAGCAGTTCTTC.

The chain combines TRBV27 with TRBJ2-7, with a weak D call TRBD2 (5 bases). The CDR3 spans 12 residues. V lost 3 bases and J 7 bases, leaving 10 bases between the germline ends. CDR1 is MNHEY, CDR2 SMNVEV, per germline (reference sequence). The DNA of the CDR3 is TGTGCCAGCAGTTTTTCTTCGGGGGAGCAGTACTTC. This gives the protein CASSFSSGEQYF.

A few counts support this clone. This chain's CDR3 is CARGTNYGYTF. The CDR3 DNA reads as TGTGCAAGGGGGACGAACTATGGCTACACCTTC. J is TRBJ1-2 and V is TRBV7-2, with D possibly being TRBD1 (6 bases). The CDR3 has 11 residues. CDR1 is SGHTA and CDR2 is FQGNSA in the germline V gene.

The rearrangement links TRBV4-1 to TRBJ2-1; 10 nucleotides agree with TRBD2. Germline CDR1 and CDR2: MGHRA and YSYEKL. V shed 2 bases and J 5 bases; nucleotides not matched to a gene: 15. The CDR3 length is 19 residues. The chain's CDR3 is CASSQRLAGLGPRDNEQFF. The CDR3, as DNA: TGCGCCAGCAGCCAACGACTAGCGGGCTTGGGACCTCGGGACAATGAGCAGTTCTTC.

The V gene is TRBV19, the J gene TRBJ2-2, with D possibly matching TRBD1 (5 bases). Germline V gene lookup returns CDR1 LNHDA and CDR2 SQIVND (reference sequence). The CDR3 totals 14 residues. V lost 7 bases, J lost 1 base, and 10 bases lay in between. The CDR3 is CASTQGRNTGELFF. CDR3 sequence (DNA): TGTGCCAGTACTCAGGGAAGGAACACCGGGGAGCTGTTTTTT.

This clone was recorded only once. The V gene is TRBV6-1, the J gene TRBJ2-1; 12 positions match TRBD2. This CDR3 has 15 amino acids. Germline loops: CDR1 MNHNS, CDR2 SASEGT. The ends lost 6 bases at V and 6 bases at J; junction bases unmatched: 6. In DNA, the CDR3 is TGTGCCAGCAGGACTAGCGGGAGTAAAAGCAATGAGCAGTTCTTC. It specifies CASRTSGSKSNEQFF.

There are a few counts of this clone. V is TRBV4-3 and J is TRBJ2-1, with 8 bases aligning to TRBD2. The CDR3 totals 17 residues. Germline V CDR1 and CDR2: LGHNA, YSLEER. V gave up 4 bases and J gave up 4 bases; unmatched junction bases: 12. The CDR3 here is CASSPRPGLERYNEQFF. The CDR3 nucleotides are TGCGCCAGCAGCCCAAGACCGGGACTAGAAAGATACAATGAGCAGTTCTTC.

This chain links TRBV18 with TRBJ2-1, with D uncertain. V lost 3 bases and J lost 6, with 15 bases in between. Germline loops: CDR1 KGHSH, CDR2 LQKENI. This CDR3 is built from 15 residues. The CDR3 is CASSPNQETINEQFF. The CDR3 DNA reads as TGTGCCAGCTCACCGAACCAGGAGACGATCAATGAGCAGTTCTTC.

With regard to this clone: The DNA is left out, because the CDR3 cannot be placed on it with certainty; the CDR3 is given as TCRdb lists it. The chain is built from TRBV4-1 and TRBJ2-1; the D call TRBD2 from the table was never checked on the DNA. The CDR3 sequence runs 16 residues, both termini included. Looked up from germline, CDR1 is MGHRA and CDR2 is YSYEKL. The CDR3 protein is CASSHTAADFGNEQFF.

The chain employs TRBV5-1 and TRBJ1-2, with no clear D. CDR1 is SGHRS and CDR2 is YFSETQ in the germline V gene. The CDR3 has 14 amino acids. Trimming took off 0 bases at V and 5 bases at J, with 11 bases between the two ends. This CDR3 reads CASSLGAQGYGYTF. CDR3 in DNA: TGCGCCAGCAGCTTGGGTGCCCAAGGGTATGGCTACACCTTC.

The chain recombines TRBV30 with TRBJ2-7; D is ambiguous. Between the trimmed V and J ends, which lost 4 bases and 6 bases, there was a span of 19 bases. The CDR3 extends over 14 amino acids. Germline-derived CDR1 and CDR2 are GTSNPN and SVGIG (reference sequence). CDR3 sequence reads: CAWTAGVGLSEQYF. Written as DNA, the CDR3 is TGTGCCTGGACTGCTGGGGTTGGCCTAAGCGAGCAGTACTTC.

The V and J genes are TRBV30 and TRBJ1-5; 8 nucleotides line up with TRBD1. This CDR3 contains 16 residues. Unmatched junction bases numbered 6, after V lost 0 bases and J lost 2 bases. Looked up from germline, CDR1 is GTSNPN and CDR2 is SVGIG (reference sequence). The chain's CDR3 is CAWSVRWGQGNQPQHF. CDR3 DNA sequence: TGTGCCTGGAGTGTACGTTGGGGACAGGGCAATCAGCCCCAGCATTTT.

The chain joins TRBV7-9 to TRBJ2-7; no firm D call. The ends were cut back, 6 bases at V and 1 base at J, with 19 bases in the middle. The CDR3 is 16 amino acids. Germline CDR1 reads SEHNR; CDR2 reads FQNEAQ (reference sequence). The CDR3 loop reads CASSLTLGITSYEQYF. The CDR3 coding sequence is TGTGCCAGCAGTCTTACCCTAGGGATAACTTCCTACGAGCAGTACTTC.

The chain links TRBV5-6 to TRBJ2-3; D unclear. The CDR3 extends over 12 amino acids. Trimming pared 1 base from V and 9 bases from J, leaving 9 bases between. Germline CDR1 SGHDT, CDR2 YYEEEE. The CDR3 loop is CASSLSGVTQYF. The CDR3 DNA sequence: TGTGCCAGCAGCTTGTCGGGCGTAACGCAGTATTTT. The complete variable domain, with remaining parts taken from reference TRBV5-6 and TRBJ2-3, reads DAGVTQSPTHLIKTRGQQVTLRCSPKSGHDTVSWYQQALGQGPQFIFQYYEEEERQRGNFPDRFSGHQFPNYSSELNVNALLLGDSALYLCASSLSGVTQYFGPGTRLTVL.

The sample holds a few counts of this clone. The chain has TRBV27 and TRBJ1-4; D unclear. In germline, CDR1 is MNHEY, CDR2 SMNVEV (reference sequence). V was cut by 2 bases and J by 5 bases, with 15 bases left in between. This CDR3 is built from 16 residues. Here the CDR3 reads CASSLRSRGRNEKLFF. CDR3 bases: TGTGCCAGCAGTTTAAGAAGTCGAGGACGCAATGAAAAACTGTTTTTT. The complete variable domain, with remaining parts taken from reference TRBV27 and TRBJ1-4, reads EAQVTQNPRYLITVTGKKLTVTCSQNMNHEYMSWYRQDPGLGLRQIYYSMNVEVTDKGDVPEGYKVSRKEKRNFPLILESPSPNQTSLYFCASSLRSRGRNEKLFFGSGTQLSVL.

This sequence joins TRBV21-1 and TRBJ1-1; no DNA check was done on the table's D call, TRBD1. TRBV21-1 is an annotated pseudogene. The CDR3 runs 15 residues. The CDR3 spells CASSIVATANTEAFF. For the CDR3, the DNA is TGTGCCAGCAGTATAGTGGCGACAGCGAACACTGAAGCTTTCTTT.

This clone occurred once. The chain has TRBV7-6 and TRBJ2-1; weak D call: TRBD2 (6 bases). There are 17 residues in the CDR3. Per the germline V gene, CDR1 is SGHVS and CDR2 is FNYEAQ. The V and J ends lost 4 bases and 6 bases respectively, with 22 bases between them. The chain's CDR3 is CASSSELAPKLLNEQFF. Here the CDR3 DNA reads TGTGCCAGCAGCTCAGAACTAGCCCCTAAACTACTCAATGAGCAGTTCTTC.

In nucleotides, the CDR3 is TGTGCCAGCAGCTTGGCCGGGGGACTCTACGAGCAGTACTTC. This gives the protein CASSLAGGLYEQYF. The chain couples TRBV5-6 to TRBJ2-7; TRBD2 might be the D (6 bases). V was trimmed by 0 bases and J by 3 bases, leaving 10 bases between them. Germline V lookup: CDR1 SGHDT, CDR2 YYEEEE. CDR3 length: 14 amino acids.

The chain joins TRBV19 to TRBJ1-5; no reliable D call. Germline V gene data show CDR1 as LNHDA and CDR2 as SQIVND (reference sequence). V lost 2 bases, J lost 0 bases, and 11 bases lay in between. This CDR3 spans 16 amino acids. The CDR3 DNA reads as TGTGCCAGTAGTATAAGGGTAGGGTATAGCAATCAGCCCCAGCATTTT. Protein product: CASSIRVGYSNQPQHF.

V gene TRBV10-3 combines with J gene TRBJ2-1; D unclear. V lost 10 bases to trimming and J lost 0 bases, with 10 bases between them. Looked up from germline, CDR1 is ENHRY and CDR2 is SYGVKD. The CDR3 length is 13 residues. CDR3: CANSKSSYNEQFF. CDR3 coding DNA: TGTGCCAACTCAAAGAGCTCCTACAATGAGCAGTTCTTC.